This T cell receptor beta chain derives from a study of Ad26.COV2.S vaccination and SARS-CoV-2 variants. Study at large: The Ad26.COV2.S arm of the COV1001 trial was where the donor was placed.

This CDR3 has 17 residues. Germline trimming cut 10 bases from V and 5 bases from J; bases unmatched to any gene: 10. The germline CDR1 and CDR2 sequences are SGHVS and FQNEAQ. The treatment was: about 20 received Ad26.COV2.S at low or high dose, single or two shots; 5 received placebo; per-sample allocation not given. Collection of samples fell on day 63 after the first vaccine or placebo injection. Built on an Ad26 vector, the vaccine expressed Wuhan-strain SARS-CoV-2 spike. The method was immunoSEQ multiplex PCR; TCRdb's version includes in-frame clones alone and lacks a portion of them. The sample consists of about 320,000 clones, just over 85% of them appearing once. This clone was counted a single time.

This TCR came from a person between 18 and 65 years old who received the Ad26.COV2.S COVID-19 vaccine or a placebo. Sequences were derived from peripheral blood, sampled in a trial of Ad26.COV2.S vaccine versus placebo. V and J are TRBV7-8 and TRBJ2-2; TRBD2 matches 16 bases. The CDR3 DNA reads TGTGCCACCAATTCCGGGACTAGCGGGGGGGTAACCGGGGAGCTGTTTTTT. It is translated as CATNSGTSGGVTGELFF.